Each of the 5 T cell receptor beta chains below was sequenced from the same sample in a study of T-cell reconstitution after alpha-beta-depleted transplantation in children. Researchers prepared the TCRbeta library using unique molecular identifiers, the study reports. Via MiXCR, TCRdb re-called the PCR reads, giving one row per CDR3 protein. The profile shows under 350,000 distinct CDR3 sequences, approximately 9.8% of them singletons. The sample here was PBMCs from the stem cell graft donor, taken from the stem cell graft. These receptors all stem from a human donor who donated a stem cell graft to a child with SCID.

This clonotype was observed a few times. This rearrangement joins TRBV6-5 to TRBJ1-2, with D possibly matching TRBD1 (6 bases). The CDR3 length is 11 residues. V was pared by 6 bases and J by 7 bases, with 9 bases between. CDR1 and CDR2 (germline): MNHEY, SVGAGI. Written as DNA, the CDR3 is TGTGCCAGCAGGGGGGCGTCTGGCTACACCTTC. Its translation: CASRGASGYTF.

This clonotype was detected a few times. This chain joins TRBV6-1 and TRBJ1-2; TRBD1 matches at 7 bases. Germline V gives CDR1 MNHNS, CDR2 SASEGT. With 6 bases clipped from V and 6 bases from J, the junction kept 7 bases outside the gene matches. This CDR3 spans 13 amino acids. The DNA of the CDR3 is TGTGCCAGCAGCGACAGGGTGTGGAATGGCTACACCTTC. Its protein is CASSDRVWNGYTF.

This clonotype was detected only a few times. This chain joins TRBV6-1 and TRBJ2-1, with 8 bases that match TRBD2. With V trimmed by 6 bases and J by 8 bases, 6 bases remained unmatched. From germline, CDR1 is MNHNS and CDR2 SASEGT. The CDR3 consists of 13 residues. Written as DNA, the CDR3 is TGTGCCAGCAGGCGGGGGGCCTTTGATGAGCAGTTCTTC. Translating it yields CASRRGAFDEQFF.

V is TRBV6-1 and J is TRBJ2-1, with D maybe TRBD2 (7 bases). V lost 8 bases and J 6 bases, leaving 20 bases between the germline ends. The CDR3 is 15 residues long. CDR1 and CDR2 from the germline V gene are MNHNS and SASEGT. CDR3 protein: CASENPGGGGNEQFF. In nucleotides, the CDR3 is TGTGCCAGCGAAAACCCCGGGGGCGGGGGCAATGAGCAGTTCTTC.

This clonotype showed up just a few times. In nucleotides, the CDR3 is TGTGCCATCAGAGGTGTGGGACAACACACCGGGGAGCTGTTTTTT. Encoded protein: CAIRGVGQHTGELFF. The chain has TRBV10-3 and TRBJ2-2; tentative D call: TRBD1 (6 bases). Trimming cost V 6 bases and J 3 bases, with 14 bases left between them. The length of the CDR3 is 15 residues. Germline CDR1 and CDR2: ENHRY and SYGVKD.